Below are 9 T cell receptor beta chains sequenced from a single sample in a study of cytomegalovirus exposure and HLA in healthy donors (dated by TCRdb to about 2017). Libraries were made using the immunoSEQ multiplex PCR assay. A mixture of 60 forward primers for TCR Vbeta segments and 13 reverse primers for TCR Jbeta segments was used in the multiplex PCR. Imported from immuneACCESS, the table was reduced by TCRdb to in-frame sequences with V and J called. These copies leave out some clones; in studies compared against another copy, an unresolved V gene accounts for under half, and the cause of the remainder is not known. This sample lists 250,000 or so clones; roughly 91% were detected once. About 1.7% of the sample belongs to the ten largest clones. The sequencing input was PBMCs. Receptor source: a girl aged 2-10 years in good health and CMV-seronegative.

V usage is TRBV21-1 and J usage is TRBJ2-7; TRBD2, the table's D call, lacks a check against the DNA. TRBV21-1 is a pseudogene segment. The CDR3 length is 18 residues. The CDR3 DNA follows: TGTGCCAACCTGCCGGGACTAGTGAAATCACCGAGCTCCTACGAGCAGTACTTC. This codes for CANLPGLVKSPSSYEQYF.

Turning to this clone: This sample includes further DNA sequences coding for the same CDR3. This rearrangement joins TRBV5-1 to TRBJ1-6, with TRBD1 matching over 7 bases. Per the germline V gene, CDR1 is SGHRS and CDR2 is YFSETQ. CDR3 size: 14 residues. Trimming at V came to 4 bases and at J to 5 bases, leaving 3 bases not matched to a gene. The CDR3 DNA reads TGCGCCAGCAGCCCGGGGACAGATAATTCACCCCTCCACTTT. Amino acid sequence: CASSPGTDNSPLHF.

V and J are TRBV2 and TRBJ2-6; a weak D match, TRBD1 (6 bases). CDR3 length: 19 amino acids. Trimming left V 2 bases short and J 0 bases short, with 17 bases between. CDR1 and CDR2 (germline): SNHLY, FYNNEI. CDR3 region: CASSEQGWAVSSGANVLTF. The CDR3 DNA reads as TGTGCCAGCAGTGAACAGGGGTGGGCAGTGAGCTCTGGGGCCAACGTCCTGACTTTC.

This chain uses TRBV5-1 with TRBJ1-2, with TRBD1 matching 8 bases. This CDR3 comprises 12 residues. V trimming: 4 bases; J trimming: 7 bases; junction bases outside the gene matches: 3. The germline V gene encodes CDR1 SGHRS and CDR2 YFSETQ. Here the CDR3 reads CASSPTGGGYTF. The CDR3 nucleotides read TGCGCCAGCAGCCCCACAGGGGGTGGCTACACCTTC.

The chain has TRBV19 and TRBJ2-3; perhaps TRBD1 as D (7 bases). Germline CDR1 reads LNHDA; CDR2 reads SQIVND (reference sequence). V lost 0 bases and J lost 0, with 13 bases in between. CDR3 size: 17 residues. The CDR3 reads CASSIDPAGGSTDTQYF. In DNA, the CDR3 is TGTGCCAGTAGTATAGATCCCGCAGGGGGGAGCACAGATACGCAGTATTTT.

The genes are TRBV5-4 and TRBJ2-7; D call uncertain. Germline V CDR1 and CDR2: SGHNT, YYREEE (reference sequence). Trimming removed 3 bases at V and 2 bases at J, with 3 bases between. The CDR3 runs to 11 residues. The CDR3 region is CASSSTYEQYF. CDR3 coding DNA: TGTGCCAGCAGCTCCACCTACGAGCAGTACTTC. The full variable domain, with the rest looked up from reference TRBV5-4 and TRBJ2-7, is ETGVTQSPTHLIKTRGQQVTLRCSSQSGHNTVSWYQQALGQGPQFIFQYYREEENGRGNFPPRFSGLQFPNYSSELNVNALELDDSALYLCASSSTYEQYFGPGTRLTVT.

This clone was detected only once. The rearrangement uses TRBV9 and TRBJ2-1, with 12 bases fitting TRBD2. The V gene end was trimmed by 5 bases and the J gene end by 5 bases; junction bases not matched to a gene: 14. Germline values: CDR1 SGDLS, CDR2 YYNGEE. This CDR3 has 18 residues. The CDR3 protein is CASSLAGGPYIANNEQFF. In nucleotides, the CDR3 is TGTGCCAGCAGTCTAGCGGGGGGGCCTTATATTGCAAACAATGAGCAGTTCTTC.

The CDR3 reads CASSVEVDRGYNSPLHF. The CDR3 DNA reads TGTGCCAGCAGCGTAGAAGTGGACAGGGGCTATAATTCACCCCTCCACTTT. The V and J genes are TRBV9 and TRBJ1-6, with TRBD1 matching 9 bases. The CDR3 contains 17 residues. Germline CDR1 is SGDLS and CDR2 is YYNGEE. J gave up 3 bases and V 0 bases, and 4 bases lay outside the gene matches.

The chain is built from TRBV6-1 and TRBJ1-1, with D maybe TRBD1 (5 bases). There are 15 residues in the CDR3. From germline, CDR1 is MNHNS and CDR2 SASEGT. V was cut by 1 base and J by 3 bases, with 12 bases left in between. CDR3 amino acids: CASSEEGMTYTEAFF. The DNA for the CDR3 is TGTGCCAGCAGTGAAGAGGGGATGACGTACACTGAAGCTTTCTTT.